This T cell receptor beta chain was captured by sequencing in a study of regulatory T cells in long-lasting Graves disease. Study outcomes and limitations: Public clonotype sharing was higher in persistent than newly diagnosed patients.

The sample's time point: newly diagnosed GD, antithyroid drugs for less than 3 months. PBMCs provided the RNA from which the TCR library was made. EDTA tubes collected nine milliliters of peripheral blood. Assembly of TCR beta libraries relied on iRepertoire HTBI primers together with Arm-PCR of CDR3 regions. TCRdb re-called the multiplex PCR reads with MiXCR, one entry per CDR3 protein. The table lists about 460,000 distinct CDR3 sequences, around 13% of them singletons. This clonotype was counted ten times or more. The target antigen is unknown. These same records also appear under a second study, on T cells in Graves' hyperthyroidism and ophthalmopathy.

This TCR was sampled from a woman between 45 and 65 years old with Graves disease. Specimen: peripheral blood mononuclear cells (PBMCs), collected at new diagnosis, from a patient treated with antithyroid drugs.

The CDR3 sequence: CASSLDRSLYEQYF. CDR3 coding DNA: TGCGCCAGCAGCTTGGACCGAAGCCTCTACGAGCAGTACTTC. The chain uses TRBV5-1 and TRBJ2-7; D gene uncertain. The V gene lost 0 bases and the J gene lost 3 bases, with 10 bases spanning the gap. Germline assignment: CDR1 SGHRS and CDR2 YFSETQ. The CDR3 consists of 14 residues.